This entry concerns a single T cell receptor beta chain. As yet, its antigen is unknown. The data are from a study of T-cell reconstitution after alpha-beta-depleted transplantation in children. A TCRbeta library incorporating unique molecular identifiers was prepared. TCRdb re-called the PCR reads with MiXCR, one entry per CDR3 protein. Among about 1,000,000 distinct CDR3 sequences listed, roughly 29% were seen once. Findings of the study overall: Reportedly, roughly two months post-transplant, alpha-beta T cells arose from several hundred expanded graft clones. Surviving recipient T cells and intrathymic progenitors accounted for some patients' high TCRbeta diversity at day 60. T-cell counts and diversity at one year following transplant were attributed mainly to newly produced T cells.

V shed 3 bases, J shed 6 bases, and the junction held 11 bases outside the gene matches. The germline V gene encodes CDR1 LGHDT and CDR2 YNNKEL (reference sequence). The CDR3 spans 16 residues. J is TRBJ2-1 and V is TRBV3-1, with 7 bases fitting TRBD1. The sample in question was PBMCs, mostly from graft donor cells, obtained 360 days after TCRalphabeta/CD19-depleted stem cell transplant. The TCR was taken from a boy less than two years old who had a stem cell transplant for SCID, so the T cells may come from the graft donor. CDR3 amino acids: CASSHTWQGESNEQFF. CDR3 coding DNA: TGTGCCAGCAGCCATACATGGCAGGGGGAGTCCAATGAGCAGTTCTTC.